The 16 T cell receptor beta chains presented below share a single source sample, sequenced in a study of regulatory T cells in long-lasting Graves disease. Time point defined: newly diagnosed GD, antithyroid drugs for less than 3 months. Following extraction of RNA from PBMCs, that RNA was used to make the TCR library. Libraries of TCR beta came from iRepertoire HTBI primers plus Arm-PCR of CDR3 regions. TCRdb passed the multiplex PCR reads through MiXCR, listing each CDR3 protein once. The sample includes hundreds of thousands of distinct CDR3 sequences, roughly 13% of them seen just once. These same data were also listed under a study on T cells in Graves' hyperthyroidism and ophthalmopathy.

The source material was peripheral blood mononuclear cells (PBMCs), sampled at new diagnosis, from a patient treated with antithyroid drugs. The origin of the receptors is a young man with Graves disease.

The chain uses TRBV2 and TRBJ2-3; 10 positions agree with TRBD2. The CDR3 consists of 15 residues. The germline V gene encodes CDR1 SNHLY and CDR2 FYNNEI. V trimming: 8 bases; J trimming: 2 bases; junction bases outside the gene matches: 7. CDR3 protein: CASRSGRAATDTQYF. Here the CDR3 DNA reads TGTGCCAGCCGAAGCGGGAGGGCCGCCACAGATACGCAGTATTTT.

The chain uses TRBV5-4 and TRBJ2-2, with 10 positions matching TRBD2. V was pared by 3 bases and J by 6 bases, with 5 bases of the junction left unmatched. Germline V CDR1 and CDR2: SGHNT, YYREEE (reference sequence). The CDR3 consists of 15 residues. The CDR3 DNA sequence: TGTGCCAGCAGCTCCCCTCTAGCGGGAGCCGGGGAGCTGTTTTTT. Translated, it gives CASSSPLAGAGELFF.

At least ten counts were recorded for this clonotype. This sequence joins TRBV6-1 and TRBJ2-7; TRBD1 might be the D (8 bases). This CDR3 is 14 amino acids long. CDR1 MNHNS and CDR2 SASEGT come from the germline V gene. The V end lost 11 bases, the J end lost 2 bases, and 19 bases lay between the germline ends. CDR3 DNA sequence: TGTGCCGGACAGGGAGGGACTCCCGCCTACGAGCAGTACTTC. This codes for CAGQGGTPAYEQYF.

V gene TRBV19 combines with J gene TRBJ1-1, with D hard to call. Germline CDR1 LNHDA, CDR2 SQIVND (reference sequence). The CDR3 is 13 amino acids. V lost 3 bases and J lost 1, with 6 bases in between. The CDR3 here is CASSINGNTEAFF. The DNA of the CDR3 is TGTGCCAGTAGTATTAACGGGAACACTGAAGCTTTCTTT.

The V call is TRBV27, the J call TRBJ1-2; possible D gene TRBD1, 5 bases. The CDR3 has 12 amino acids. Trimming removed 6 bases at V and 7 bases at J, with 12 bases between. Germline V CDR1 and CDR2: MNHEY, SMNVEV (reference sequence). The CDR3 loop is CASRSRAIGYTF. The CDR3 DNA sequence: TGTGCCAGCAGAAGCAGGGCTATTGGCTACACCTTC.

At least ten counts were recorded for this clonotype. The gene calls are TRBV24-1 and TRBJ1-1; D is perhaps TRBD1 (5 bases). The CDR3 consists of 16 residues. V shed 4 bases and J shed 1 base, with 15 bases lying between them. CDR1 is KGHDR, CDR2 SFDVKD, per germline. In DNA form, the CDR3 reads TGTGCCACCAGTGAAGCCGGGACGTTGGGGAACACTGAAGCTTTCTTT. Its protein is CATSEAGTLGNTEAFF.

The chain recombines TRBV7-9 with TRBJ2-2, with no clear D. Trimming removed 5 bases at V and 5 bases at J, with 12 bases between. The germline V gene has CDR1 SEHNR and CDR2 FQNEAQ (reference sequence). This CDR3 comprises 14 residues. The DNA of the CDR3 is TGTGCCAGCAGCCAACTACAATGGACCGGGGAGCTGTTTTTT. It specifies CASSQLQWTGELFF.

This rearrangement joins TRBV18 to TRBJ2-6; D gene unclear. Germline V gene sequence: CDR1 KGHSH, CDR2 LQKENI. The CDR3 totals 15 residues. The germline V and J ends were trimmed by 3 bases and 4 bases, with 10 bases remaining between them. CDR3 sequence (DNA): TGTGCCAGCTCACCCGTTGGGTTCGGGGCCAACGTCCTGACTTTC. This translates into CASSPVGFGANVLTF.

This clonotype was observed many times. The chain employs TRBV29-1 and TRBJ2-1, with 11 bases fitting TRBD2. The ends lost 3 bases at V and 4 bases at J; junction bases unmatched: 5. The CDR3 totals 15 residues. Germline loops: CDR1 SQVTM, CDR2 ANQGSEA. The DNA for the CDR3 is TGCAGCGTTGAGCCTCTAGCGGGGGGTTACAATGAGCAGTTCTTC. Amino acids: CSVEPLAGGYNEQFF.

This clonotype was counted many times. The chain couples TRBV6-1 to TRBJ1-2; D unresolved. This CDR3 comprises 14 residues. Per germline, CDR1 MNHNS and CDR2 SASEGT. Trimming took off 0 bases at V and 0 bases at J, with 5 bases between the two ends. For the CDR3, the DNA is TGTGCCAGCAGTGAAGCTAGGGCTAACTATGGCTACACCTTC. It encodes CASSEARANYGYTF.

This clonotype occurred many times. The chain joins TRBV5-1 to TRBJ2-7; D is ambiguous. V lost 2 bases, J lost 2 bases, and 14 bases lay in between. CDR1 and CDR2 from the germline V gene are SGHRS and YFSETQ. This CDR3 is 15 amino acids long. Written as DNA, the CDR3 is TGCGCCAGCAGCTTAGGGCCCCGCAGCACCTACGAGCAGTACTTC. Protein sequence: CASSLGPRSTYEQYF.

This clonotype has a handful of counts. V gene TRBV18 combines with J gene TRBJ2-2, with 8 nucleotides matching TRBD1. The germline gives CDR1 KGHSH, CDR2 LQKENI. V trimming: 3 bases; J trimming: 8 bases; junction bases outside the gene matches: 14. The CDR3 is made up of 17 amino acids. CDR3 region: CASSPGQVLMSSGELFF. The CDR3 DNA sequence: TGTGCCAGCTCACCGGGACAGGTTTTAATGTCGTCGGGGGAGCTGTTTTTT.

This clonotype was counted a few times. The chain links TRBV19 to TRBJ2-1; D may correspond to TRBD1 or TRBD2 (5 bases each). Germline V CDR1 and CDR2: LNHDA, SQIVND (reference sequence). V was pared by 6 bases and J by 4 bases, with 19 bases between. The CDR3 extends over 16 amino acids. The chain's CDR3 is CASRDPGRGSYNEQFF. The CDR3 DNA is TGTGCCAGTAGGGACCCGGGACGGGGCTCTTACAATGAGCAGTTCTTC. The whole variable domain, remainder taken from reference TRBV19 and TRBJ2-1, is DGGITQSPKYLFRKEGQNVTLSCEQNLNHDAMYWYRQDPGQGLRLIYYSQIVNDFQKGDIAEGYSVSREKKESFPLTVTSAQKNPTAFYLCASRDPGRGSYNEQFFGPGTRLTVL.

This clonotype was counted between two and nine times. V and J are TRBV14 and TRBJ1-1, with no clear D. Trimming took off 5 bases at V and 4 bases at J, with 11 bases between the two ends. The CDR3 contains 13 residues. In germline, CDR1 is SGHDN, CDR2 FVKESK. CDR3 protein: CASSDLEVTEAFF. As DNA, the CDR3 is TGTGCCAGCAGCGACCTGGAGGTCACTGAAGCTTTCTTT.

The sample holds a few counts of this clonotype. The rearrangement joins TRBV30 to TRBJ2-6; a possible D gene is TRBD2 (6 bases). The germline V gene has CDR1 GTSNPN and CDR2 SVGIG (reference sequence). The CDR3 is made up of 14 amino acids. CDR3 bases: TGTGGCGGGACTCCACCCTCTGGGGCCAACGTCCTGACTTTC. Translating gives CGGTPPSGANVLTF.

The table lists this clonotype with a count of one. This sequence may be a read error, since a much larger clone differs from it by one base. CDR3: CGARDGRNQPQHF. As DNA, the CDR3 is TGCGGTGCTAGAGATGGAAGGAATCAGCCCCAGCATTTT. The gene calls are TRBV20-1 and TRBJ1-5, with D unresolved. This CDR3 spans 13 amino acids. Germline CDR1 DFQATT, CDR2 SNEGSKA (reference sequence).